A selection of T cell receptor beta chains follows, all from one sample in a study of blood T cell repertoires in COVID-19. Clones were read by immunoSEQ multiplex PCR, and TCRdb kept only the in-frame ones, dropping some. Among some 120,000 clones, around 88% were seen once, and the ten largest hold 0.75% to 0.9%. Sequenced: peripheral blood. The receptors here all came from a woman aged 45-65 years with active or convalescent COVID-19. CDR3s include the opening cysteine and the closing phenylalanine or tryptophan. A D gene is named only where the DNA matches it firmly.

>16|TRBV29-1|TRBJ2-1|.
CSVYTTRGLSYNEQFF
>15|TRBV7-9|TRBJ1-1|TRBD1
CASSLTGQGTTEAFF
>15|TRBV19|TRBJ2-5|.
CASSIYGHTQETQYF
>14|TRBV19|TRBJ2-3|.
CASSIGTSADTQYF
>16|TRBV11-2|TRBJ2-7|TRBD2
CASSLDTSGMKYEQYF
>15|TRBV7-9|TRBJ2-6|.
CASSLVFPGANVLTF
>12|TRBV12-5|TRBJ1-2|.
CASAQGDYGYTF
>17|TRBV6-1|TRBJ1-5|TRBD1
CASSEVGQGMSNQPQHF
>12|TRBV29-1|TRBJ2-1|TRBD2
CAGTSGSNEQFF
>17|TRBV7-3|TRBJ2-1|TRBD2
CASSLTPSGRIFNEQFF
>17|TRBV6-2/TRBV6-3|TRBJ2-1|.
CASSYRSQGYRRNEQFF
>19|TRBV5-1|TRBJ1-1|TRBD1
CASKVRPGQGAPANTEAFF
>13|TRBV6-2/TRBV6-3|TRBJ2-7|.
CASSYAESYEQYF
>16|TRBV15|TRBJ2-3|.
CATSRDPGSATDTQYF
>14|TRBV7-2|TRBJ2-5|TRBD2
CASSRTSALETQYF
>18|TRBV6-2/TRBV6-3|TRBJ2-1|TRBD2
CASSLDGLAGVSYNEQFF
>16|TRBV12-2|TRBJ2-7|.
CASRGPRLAGLYEQYF
>15|TRBV5-1|TRBJ1-1|TRBD1
CASSVTGASSTEAFF
>15|TRBV27|TRBJ2-7|TRBD2
CASSKGLVEGYEQYF
>12|TRBV10-3|TRBJ2-7|.
CAIGSEVGEQYF
>16|TRBV5-4|TRBJ2-5|TRBD1
CASSLGDRGIRETQYF
>14|TRBV18|TRBJ2-3|.
CASSPRARLDTQYF